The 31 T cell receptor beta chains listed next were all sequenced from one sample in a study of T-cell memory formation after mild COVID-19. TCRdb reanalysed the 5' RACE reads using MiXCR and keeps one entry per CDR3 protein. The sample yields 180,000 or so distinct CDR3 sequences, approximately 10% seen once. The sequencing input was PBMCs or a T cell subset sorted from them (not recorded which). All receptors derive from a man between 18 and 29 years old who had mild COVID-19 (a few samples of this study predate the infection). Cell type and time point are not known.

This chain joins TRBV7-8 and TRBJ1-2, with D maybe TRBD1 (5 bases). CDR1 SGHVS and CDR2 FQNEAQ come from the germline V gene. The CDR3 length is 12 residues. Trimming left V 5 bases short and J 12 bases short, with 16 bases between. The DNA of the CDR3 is TGTGCCAGCAGCAGTGGGGGGAGGTTGCACACCTTC. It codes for CASSSGGRLHTF.

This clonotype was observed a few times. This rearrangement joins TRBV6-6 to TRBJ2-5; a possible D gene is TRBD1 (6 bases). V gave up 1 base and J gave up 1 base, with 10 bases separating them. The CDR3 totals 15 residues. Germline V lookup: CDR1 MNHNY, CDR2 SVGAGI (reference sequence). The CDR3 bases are TGTGCCAGCAGTTACTGGACAGCCACCCAAGAGACCCAGTACTTC. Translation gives CASSYWTATQETQYF.

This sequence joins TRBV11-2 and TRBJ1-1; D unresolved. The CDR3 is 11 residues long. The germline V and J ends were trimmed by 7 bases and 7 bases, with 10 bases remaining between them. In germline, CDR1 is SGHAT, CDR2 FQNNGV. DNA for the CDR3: TGTGCCAGCACCGTCAGGTATGAAGCTTTCTTT. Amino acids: CASTVRYEAFF.

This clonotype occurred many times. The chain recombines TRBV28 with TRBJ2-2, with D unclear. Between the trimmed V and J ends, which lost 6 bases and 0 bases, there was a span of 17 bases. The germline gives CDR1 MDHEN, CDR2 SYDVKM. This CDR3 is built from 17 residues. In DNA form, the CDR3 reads TGTGCCAGCAGCCCATACCACCGGAACCCGAACACCGGGGAGCTGTTTTTT. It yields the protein CASSPYHRNPNTGELFF.

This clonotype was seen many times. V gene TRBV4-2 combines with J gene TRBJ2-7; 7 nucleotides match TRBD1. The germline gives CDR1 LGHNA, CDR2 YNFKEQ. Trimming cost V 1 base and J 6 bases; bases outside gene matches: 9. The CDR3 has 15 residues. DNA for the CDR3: TGTGCCAGCAGCCAAGGAATGAGGGGGCTAGGCGAGCAGTACTTC. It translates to CASSQGMRGLGEQYF.

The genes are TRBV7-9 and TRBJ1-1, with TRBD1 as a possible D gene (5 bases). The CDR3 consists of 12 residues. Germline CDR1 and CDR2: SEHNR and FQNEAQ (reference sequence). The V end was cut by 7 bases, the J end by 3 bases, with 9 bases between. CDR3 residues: CASKGRDTEAFF. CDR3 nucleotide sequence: TGTGCCAGCAAGGGACGCGACACTGAAGCTTTCTTT.

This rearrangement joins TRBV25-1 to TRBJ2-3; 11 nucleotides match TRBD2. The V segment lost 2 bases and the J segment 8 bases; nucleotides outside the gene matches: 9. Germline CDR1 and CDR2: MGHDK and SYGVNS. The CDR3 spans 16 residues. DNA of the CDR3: TGTGCCAGCAGTGAAGCAATAGCGGGGGGGCGTGTTACGCAGTATTTT. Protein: CASSEAIAGGRVTQYF.

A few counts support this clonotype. CDR3 amino acids: CASSVERLGRGEQFF. CDR3 coding DNA: TGTGCCAGCAGCGTAGAAAGACTAGGGAGGGGTGAGCAGTTCTTC. The chain employs TRBV9 and TRBJ2-1; 7 bases are shared with TRBD2. Per the germline V gene, CDR1 is SGDLS and CDR2 is YYNGEE. V lost 0 bases, J lost 9 bases, and 9 bases stayed unmatched. The CDR3 covers 15 residues.

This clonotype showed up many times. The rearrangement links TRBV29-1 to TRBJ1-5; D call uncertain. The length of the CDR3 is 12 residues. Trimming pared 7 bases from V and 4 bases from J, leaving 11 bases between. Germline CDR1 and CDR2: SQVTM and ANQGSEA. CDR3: CSAQDPNQPQHF. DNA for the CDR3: TGCAGCGCCCAGGACCCTAATCAGCCCCAGCATTTT.

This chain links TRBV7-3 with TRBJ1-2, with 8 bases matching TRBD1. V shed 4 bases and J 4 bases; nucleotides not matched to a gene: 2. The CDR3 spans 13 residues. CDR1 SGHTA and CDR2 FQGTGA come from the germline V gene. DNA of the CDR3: TGTGCCAGCAGCTGGGGACAGGCCTATGGCTACACCTTC. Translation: CASSWGQAYGYTF.

Here the CDR3 DNA reads TGCGCCAGCAGTGAGTCTGGAGGAGCGGGGGGCTACACCTTC. Protein sequence: CASSESGGAGGYTF. The chain is built from TRBV10-2 and TRBJ1-2; no clear D gene. Looked up from germline, CDR1 is WSHSY and CDR2 is SAAADI. CDR3 length: 14 residues. V was clipped by 0 bases and J by 8 bases, with 13 bases between them.

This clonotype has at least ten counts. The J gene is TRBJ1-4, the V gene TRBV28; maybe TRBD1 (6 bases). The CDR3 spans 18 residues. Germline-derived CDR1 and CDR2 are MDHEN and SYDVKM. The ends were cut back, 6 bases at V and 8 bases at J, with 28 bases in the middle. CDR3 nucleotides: TGTGCCAGCAGCCCATTTGGCACAGGGCGGGGACGTGGGGAAAAACTGTTTTTT. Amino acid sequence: CASSPFGTGRGRGEKLFF. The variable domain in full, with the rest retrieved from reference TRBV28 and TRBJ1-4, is DVKVTQSSRYLVKRTGEKVFLECVQDMDHENMFWYRQDPGLGLRLIYFSYDVKMKEKGDIPEGYSVSREKKERFSLILESASTNQTSMYLCASSPFGTGRGRGEKLFFGSGTQLSVL.

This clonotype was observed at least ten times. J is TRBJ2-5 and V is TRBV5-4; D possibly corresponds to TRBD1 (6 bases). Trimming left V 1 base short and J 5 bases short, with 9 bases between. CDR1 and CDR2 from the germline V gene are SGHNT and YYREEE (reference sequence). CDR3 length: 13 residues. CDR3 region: CASSLQGYETQYF. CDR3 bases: TGTGCCAGCAGCTTGCAGGGGTACGAGACCCAGTACTTC.

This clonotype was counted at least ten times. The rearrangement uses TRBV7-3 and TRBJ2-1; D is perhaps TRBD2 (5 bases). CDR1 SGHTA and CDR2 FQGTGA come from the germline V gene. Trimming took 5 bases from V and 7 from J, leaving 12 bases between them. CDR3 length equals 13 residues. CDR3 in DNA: TGTGCCAGCAGCCTCACTCGGGGAAATGAGCAGTTCTTC. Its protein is CASSLTRGNEQFF.

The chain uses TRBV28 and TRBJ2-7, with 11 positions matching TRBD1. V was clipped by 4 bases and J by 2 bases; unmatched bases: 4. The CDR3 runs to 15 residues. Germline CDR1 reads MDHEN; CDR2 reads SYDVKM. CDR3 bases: TGTGCCAGCAGTTCCCCGGGACAGGGGGCCTACGAGCAGTACTTC. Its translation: CASSSPGQGAYEQYF.

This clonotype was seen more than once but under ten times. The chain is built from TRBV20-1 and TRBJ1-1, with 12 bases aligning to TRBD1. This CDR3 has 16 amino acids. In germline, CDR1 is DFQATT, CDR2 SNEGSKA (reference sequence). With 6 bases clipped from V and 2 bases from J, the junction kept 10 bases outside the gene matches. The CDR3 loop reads CSAQPGTGGYNTEAFF. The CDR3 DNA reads TGCAGTGCCCAGCCCGGGACAGGGGGCTATAACACTGAAGCTTTCTTT.

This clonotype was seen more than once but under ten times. The CDR3 spells CASSPDRETYNEQFF. DNA for the CDR3: TGTGCCAGCTCACCGGACAGGGAGACCTACAATGAGCAGTTCTTC. The J gene is TRBJ2-1, the V gene TRBV18, with TRBD1 matching 8 bases. CDR3 length: 15 residues. Germline loops: CDR1 KGHSH, CDR2 LQKENI. V lost 3 bases to trimming and J lost 2 bases; unmatched junction nucleotides: 3.

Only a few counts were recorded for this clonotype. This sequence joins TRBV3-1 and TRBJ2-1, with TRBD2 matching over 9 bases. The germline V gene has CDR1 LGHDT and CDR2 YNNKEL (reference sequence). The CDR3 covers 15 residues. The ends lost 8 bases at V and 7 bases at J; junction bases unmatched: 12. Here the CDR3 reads CASEWGSGGGNEQFF. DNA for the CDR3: TGTGCCAGCGAATGGGGTAGCGGGGGAGGAAATGAGCAGTTCTTC.

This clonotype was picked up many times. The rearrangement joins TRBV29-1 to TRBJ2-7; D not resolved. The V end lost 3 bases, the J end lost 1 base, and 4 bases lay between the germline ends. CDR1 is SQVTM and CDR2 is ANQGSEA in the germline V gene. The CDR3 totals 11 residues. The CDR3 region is CSVEGSYEQYF. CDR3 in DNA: TGCAGCGTTGAGGGTTCCTACGAGCAGTACTTC.

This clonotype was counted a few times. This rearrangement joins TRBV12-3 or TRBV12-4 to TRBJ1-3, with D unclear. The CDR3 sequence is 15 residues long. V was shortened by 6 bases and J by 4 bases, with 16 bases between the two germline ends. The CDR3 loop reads CASSVTLRAGNTIYF. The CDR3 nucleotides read TGTGCCAGCAGCGTTACTCTTAGAGCAGGAAACACCATATATTTT.

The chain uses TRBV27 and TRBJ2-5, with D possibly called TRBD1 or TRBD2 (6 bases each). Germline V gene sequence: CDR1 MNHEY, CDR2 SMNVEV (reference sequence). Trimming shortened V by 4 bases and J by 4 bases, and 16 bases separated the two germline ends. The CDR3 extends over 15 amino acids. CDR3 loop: CASSWSQGGRETQYF. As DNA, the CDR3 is TGTGCCAGCAGTTGGTCCCAAGGGGGGCGAGAGACCCAGTACTTC.

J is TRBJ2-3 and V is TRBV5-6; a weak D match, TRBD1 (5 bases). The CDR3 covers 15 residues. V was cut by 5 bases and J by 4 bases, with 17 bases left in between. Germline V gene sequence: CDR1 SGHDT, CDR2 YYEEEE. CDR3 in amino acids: CASRPLGQVADTQYF. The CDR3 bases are TGTGCCAGCAGACCCCTTGGACAAGTGGCAGATACGCAGTATTTT.

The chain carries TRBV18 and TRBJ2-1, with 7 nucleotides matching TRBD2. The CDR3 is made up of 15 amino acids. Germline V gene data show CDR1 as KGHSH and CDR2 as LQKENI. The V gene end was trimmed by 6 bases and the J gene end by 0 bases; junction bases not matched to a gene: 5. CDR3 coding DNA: TGTGCCAGCTCGCCTAGCGGCCTCTCCTACAATGAGCAGTTCTTC. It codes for CASSPSGLSYNEQFF.

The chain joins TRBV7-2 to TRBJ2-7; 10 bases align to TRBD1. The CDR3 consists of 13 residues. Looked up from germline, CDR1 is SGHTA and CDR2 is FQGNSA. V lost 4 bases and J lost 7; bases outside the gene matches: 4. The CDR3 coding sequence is TGTGCCAGCAGCTACCGACAGGGGGCAGAGCAGTACTTC. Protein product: CASSYRQGAEQYF. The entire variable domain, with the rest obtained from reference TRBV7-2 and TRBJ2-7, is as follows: GAGVSQSPSNKVTEKGKDVELRCDPISGHTALYWYRQSLGQGLEFLIYFQGNSAPDKSGLPSDRFSAERTGGSVSTLTIQRTQQEDSAVYLCASSYRQGAEQYFGPGTRLTVT.

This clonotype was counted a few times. This CDR3 is CASSLSTGQGAYEQYV. DNA for the CDR3: TGTGCCAGCAGCTTATCCACGGGACAGGGGGCTTACGAGCAGTACGTC. The J gene is TRBJ2-7, the V gene TRBV7-8, with 12 positions matching TRBD1. V shed 2 bases, J shed 4 bases, and the junction held 6 bases outside the gene matches. The V gene's germline CDR1 is SGHVS and CDR2 FQNEAQ. The CDR3 is 16 amino acids.

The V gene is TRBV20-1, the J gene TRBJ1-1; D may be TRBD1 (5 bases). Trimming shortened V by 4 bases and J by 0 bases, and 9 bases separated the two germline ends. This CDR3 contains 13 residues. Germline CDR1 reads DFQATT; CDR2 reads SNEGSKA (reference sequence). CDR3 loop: CSAKRQMNTEAFF. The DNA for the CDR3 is TGCAGTGCTAAACGACAGATGAACACTGAAGCTTTCTTT.

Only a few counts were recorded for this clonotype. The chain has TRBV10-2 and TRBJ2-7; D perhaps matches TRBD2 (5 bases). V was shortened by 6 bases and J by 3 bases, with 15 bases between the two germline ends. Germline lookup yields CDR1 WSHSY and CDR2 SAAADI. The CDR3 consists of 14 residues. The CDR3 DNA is TGCGCCAGCAGGAGGCCGGGGATGGACTACGAGCAGTACTTC. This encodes CASRRPGMDYEQYF.

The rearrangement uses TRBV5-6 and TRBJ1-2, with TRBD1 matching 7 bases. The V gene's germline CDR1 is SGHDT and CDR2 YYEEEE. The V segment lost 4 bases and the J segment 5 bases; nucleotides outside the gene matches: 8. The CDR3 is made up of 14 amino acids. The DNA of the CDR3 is TGTGCCAGCAGCCTGACCGGGACAGATTATGGCTACACCTTC. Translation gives CASSLTGTDYGYTF.

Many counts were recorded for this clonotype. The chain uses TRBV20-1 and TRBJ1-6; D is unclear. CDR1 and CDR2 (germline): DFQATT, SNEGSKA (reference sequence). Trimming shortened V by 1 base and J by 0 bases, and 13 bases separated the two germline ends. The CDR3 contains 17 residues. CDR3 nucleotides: TGCAGTGCTAGAGCCCACCACCAGAACTCCTATAATTCACCCCTCCACTTT. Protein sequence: CSARAHHQNSYNSPLHF.

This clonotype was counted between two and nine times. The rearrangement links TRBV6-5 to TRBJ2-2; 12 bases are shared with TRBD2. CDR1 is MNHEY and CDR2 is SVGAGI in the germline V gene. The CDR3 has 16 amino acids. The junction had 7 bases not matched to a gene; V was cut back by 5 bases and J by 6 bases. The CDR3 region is CASSKLAGGFPGELFF. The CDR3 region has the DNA TGTGCCAGCAGTAAACTAGCGGGGGGTTTTCCCGGGGAGCTGTTTTTT.

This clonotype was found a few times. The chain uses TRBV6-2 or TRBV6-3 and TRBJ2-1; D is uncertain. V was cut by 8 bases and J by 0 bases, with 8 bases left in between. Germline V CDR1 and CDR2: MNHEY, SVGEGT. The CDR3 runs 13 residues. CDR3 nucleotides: TGTGCCAGCGCACAGAGCTCCTACAATGAGCAGTTCTTC. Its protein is CASAQSSYNEQFF.